The rows below give T cell receptor beta chains drawn from one sample of a study of early T cells in non-severe SARS-CoV-2 infection. Via MiXCR, TCRdb re-called the 5' RACE reads, giving one row per CDR3 protein. The repertoire consists of 75,000 to 90,000 distinct CDR3 sequences, with less than 11% occurring once and the leading ten covering around 8%. The sequenced sample was whole blood, obtained at baseline. Receptors originate from an adult who was a healthcare worker with PCR-confirmed SARS-CoV-2 infection or an uninfected control (not recorded which). CDR3s include the opening cysteine and the closing phenylalanine or tryptophan. A D gene is named only where the DNA matches it firmly. Size values are once, few and many counts, or a class for expanded clones, and some rows have none.

>many|-|TRBJ2-5|TRBV20-1
CSSRAEGETQYF
TGCAGTTCACGGGCGGAGGGCGAGACCCAGTACTTC
>few|-|TRBJ1-6|TRBV9
CASSTRQSSPLHF
TGTGCCAGCAGCACCAGACAGAGTTCACCCCTCCACTTT
>few|-|TRBJ2-2|TRBV13
CASSLGLSRRTNTGELFF
TGTGCCAGCAGCTTAGGCCTTAGTAGACGAACGAACACCGGGGAGCTGTTTTTT
>many|-|TRBJ2-1|TRBV27
CASSFQSGDSYNEQFF
TGTGCCAGCAGTTTTCAAAGCGGCGACTCCTACAATGAGCAGTTCTTC
>-|-|TRBJ2-1|TRBV7-2
CASNLASTYNEQFF
TGTGCCAGCAACCTAGCCTCAACCTACAATGAGCAGTTCTTC
>many|-|TRBJ1-5|TRBV2
CASSEAAANQPQHF
TGTGCCAGCAGTGAAGCGGCTGCTAATCAGCCCCAGCATTTT
>-|-|TRBJ2-2|TRBV7-8
CASSSGHRDAGELFF
TGTGCCAGCAGCTCCGGCCACAGGGACGCCGGGGAGCTGTTTTTT
>few|-|TRBJ2-2|TRBV28
CASNLNTGELFF
TGTGCCAGCAACTTGAACACCGGGGAGCTGTTTTTT
>few|-|TRBJ2-2|TRBV6-1
CASSEVGLANTGELFF
TGTGCCAGCAGTGAAGTTGGCCTAGCGAACACCGGGGAGCTGTTTTTT
>few|-|TRBJ1-4|TRBV5-1
CASSGSPGFREKLFF
TGCGCCAGCAGTGGGAGTCCGGGCTTTCGGGAAAAACTGTTTTTT
>few|TRBD1|TRBJ2-7|TRBV9
CASSVSSGTVLPYEQYF
TGTGCCAGCAGCGTGAGCTCTGGGACAGTCCTTCCCTACGAGCAGTACTTC
>-|-|TRBJ2-3|TRBV4-1
CASSPWRPTSTDTQYF
TGCGCCAGCAGCCCGTGGCGGCCCACTAGCACAGATACGCAGTATTTT
>few|TRBD1|TRBJ1-6|TRBV28
CASSSTGGNSPLHF
TGTGCCAGCAGTTCGACAGGGGGTAATTCACCCCTCCACTTT
>few|TRBD1|TRBJ2-1|TRBV12-3/TRBV12-4
CASRNDRAGLNEQFF
TGTGCCAGCAGAAACGACAGGGCGGGCCTCAATGAGCAGTTCTTC
>-|TRBD2|TRBJ2-3|TRBV7-8
CASSSRAGVYLDAQYF
TGTGCCAGCAGCTCAAGAGCGGGAGTTTATTTAGATGCGCAGTATTTT
>few|-|TRBJ2-1|TRBV10-3
CAISEAPGSYNEQFF
TGTGCCATCAGTGAAGCCCCGGGCTCCTACAATGAGCAGTTCTTC
>-|-|TRBJ2-6|TRBV5-8
CASSWDGAGANVLTF
TGTGCCAGCAGCTGGGACGGTGCTGGGGCCAACGTCCTGACTTTC
>many|-|TRBJ2-7|TRBV7-9
CASSLGKGGHSYEQYF
TGTGCCAGCAGCTTAGGGAAGGGCGGGCACTCCTACGAGCAGTACTTC
>few|-|TRBJ1-6|TRBV6-6
CASSPGQGKSPLHF
TGTGCCAGCAGCCCTGGGCAGGGTAAATCACCCCTCCACTTT
>few|-|TRBJ2-4|TRBV18
CASSPETSSKNIQYF
TGTGCCAGCTCACCCGAAACTAGTTCCAAAAACATTCAGTACTTC
>many|TRBD1|TRBJ2-7|TRBV7-9
CASSSDLGQGAIYEQYF
TGTGCCAGCAGCTCAGACCTGGGACAGGGGGCGATATACGAGCAGTACTTC
>many|-|TRBJ2-2|TRBV4-1
CASSQVSGNTGELFF
TGCGCCAGCAGCCAAGTTAGCGGGAACACCGGGGAGCTGTTTTTT
>few|TRBD2|TRBJ2-7|TRBV11-2
CASSPTSGRALEQYF
TGTGCCAGCAGCCCGACTAGCGGGAGGGCATTGGAGCAGTACTTC
>few|TRBD2|TRBJ2-1|TRBV6-1
CASRRTSGSYNEQFF
TGTGCCAGCAGGCGTACTAGCGGGTCTTACAATGAGCAGTTCTTC
>many|TRBD1|TRBJ2-1|TRBV29-1
CSAGQGSSEQFF
TGCAGCGCGGGACAGGGTTCCAGTGAGCAGTTCTTC
>-|-|TRBJ2-1|TRBV7-2
CASSLDRFLGNEQFF
TGTGCCAGCAGCTTAGATAGATTTCTGGGCAATGAGCAGTTCTTC
>-|-|TRBJ1-4|TRBV20-1
CSAAGAGNEKLFF
TGCAGTGCTGCCGGGGCAGGGAATGAAAAACTGTTTTTT
>-|TRBD2|TRBJ2-5|TRBV6-1
CASSETLRGGQETQYF
TGTGCCAGCAGTGAAACCTTGCGGGGGGGGCAAGAGACCCAGTACTTC
>-|-|TRBJ2-3|TRBV6-1
CASTPRETDTQYF
TGTGCCAGTACCCCAAGGGAGACAGATACGCAGTATTTT
>many|-|TRBJ2-4|TRBV6-1
CASSEGGRYIQYF
TGTGCCAGCAGTGAAGGGGGGAGGTACATTCAGTACTTC
>few|-|TRBJ2-1|TRBV7-3
CASSSGGVGSSYNEQFF
TGTGCCAGCAGCTCAGGCGGGGTCGGAAGCTCCTACAATGAGCAGTTCTTC
>few|-|TRBJ1-4|TRBV5-4
CASSSNIIGEVGKLFF
TGTGCCAGCAGCTCGAATATCATTGGAGAAGTCGGAAAACTGTTTTTT
>-|-|TRBJ2-2|TRBV11-3
CASSLMSTSTGELFF
TGTGCCAGCAGCTTAATGTCTACCTCCACCGGGGAGCTGTTTTTT
>many|-|TRBJ2-1|TRBV18
CASSPNYNEQFF
TGTGCCAGCTCACCGAATTACAATGAGCAGTTCTTC
>few|-|TRBJ2-2|TRBV19
CASSPREGQLFF
TGTGCCAGTAGTCCCAGAGAGGGGCAACTGTTTTTT
>-|-|TRBJ2-3|TRBV6-6
CASGGGMVDTQYF
TGTGCCAGCGGCGGCGGGATGGTAGATACGCAGTATTTT
>few|TRBD1|TRBJ1-6|TRBV18
CASSLLGTGLSSPLHF
TGTGCCAGCTCACTTCTCGGGACAGGCTTGTCGTCACCCCTCCACTTT
>few|TRBD1|TRBJ1-2|TRBV20-1
CSARVIGGGYGYTF
TGCAGTGCTAGAGTAATAGGGGGCGGCTATGGCTACACCTTC
>-|-|TRBJ2-2|TRBV27
CASSSLKLPGLRNVKGAGELFF
TGTGCCAGCAGCTCTCTAAAACTTCCTGGGCTCCGGAATGTGAAGGGGGCCGGGGAGCTGTTTTTT
>few|TRBD1|TRBJ2-1|TRBV29-1
CSVEDNGQGPNPRHEQFF
TGCAGCGTTGAAGACAACGGACAGGGGCCAAATCCTCGTCATGAGCAGTTCTTC
>many|-|TRBJ1-3|TRBV2
CASSEAGPGPGNTIYF
TGTGCCAGCAGTGAAGCGGGTCCAGGCCCTGGAAACACCATATATTTT
>-|-|TRBJ2-6|TRBV28
CASSSPYSGANVLTF
TGTGCCAGCAGTTCACCATACTCTGGGGCCAACGTCCTGACTTTC
>-|-|TRBJ2-7|TRBV7-6
CASSVGSPREQYF
TGTGCCAGCAGCGTAGGTTCCCCCCGGGAGCAGTACTTC
>few|-|TRBJ2-1|TRBV5-1
CASSPQGLYNEQFF
TGCGCCAGCAGCCCCCAGGGACTTTACAATGAGCAGTTCTTC
>-|-|TRBJ1-6|TRBV2
CASSSDSNSPLHF
TGTGCCAGCAGTTCGGATTCTAATTCACCCCTCCACTTT
>-|-|TRBJ1-6|TRBV3-1
CASSPPGSGPLHF
TGTGCCAGCAGCCCGCCGGGGAGTGGGCCCCTCCACTTT
>many|-|TRBJ2-7|TRBV18
CASSPAGRNEQYF
TGTGCCAGCTCACCGGCAGGGAGGAACGAGCAGTACTTC
>-|-|TRBJ2-7|TRBV11-2
CASSLEWGNPIGNYEQYF
TGTGCCAGCAGCTTAGAGTGGGGAAATCCCATCGGAAACTACGAGCAGTACTTC
>many|TRBD2|TRBJ2-3|TRBV20-1
CSARHGNLAGGTDTQYF
TGCAGTGCTAGACACGGAAATCTAGCGGGAGGTACAGATACGCAGTATTTT
>few|TRBD2|TRBJ2-2|TRBV12-3/TRBV12-4
CASSFPSGRTGELFF
TGTGCCAGCAGTTTTCCTAGCGGGAGGACCGGGGAGCTGTTTTTT
>-|TRBD2|TRBJ2-1|TRBV30
CARSGLAGWEQFF
TGTGCCCGCTCGGGACTAGCGGGGTGGGAGCAGTTCTTC
>few|-|TRBJ1-1|TRBV18
CASSPTFPLMNTEAFF
TGTGCCAGCTCACCTACTTTCCCACTAATGAACACTGAAGCTTTCTTT
>few|-|TRBJ2-5|TRBV11-2
CASSPMRETQYF
TGTGCCAGCAGCCCGATGAGAGAGACCCAGTACTTC
>-|-|TRBJ1-6|TRBV20-1
CSARLDTNSPLHF
TGCAGTGCTAGATTGGACACCAATTCACCCCTCCACTTT
>few|TRBD2|TRBJ2-7|TRBV20-1
CSARGSLAGGLEQYF
TGCAGTGCTAGAGGGAGTCTAGCGGGAGGGCTTGAGCAGTACTTC
>many|TRBD1|TRBJ1-5|TRBV20-1
CSAGQGANQPQHF
TGCAGTGCGGGACAGGGAGCTAATCAGCCCCAGCATTTT